A single sample gave rise to the 22 T cell receptor beta chains below, sequenced in a study of shared clonotypes between healthy human individuals. Here immunoSEQ multiplex PCR was the method, and the copy in TCRdb shows in-frame clones only, minus some. Of around 700,000 clones detected, approximately 90% appear once; the ten largest clones hold approximately 24%. CD45RO-negative cells were positively selected for CCR7, leaving out terminally differentiated effector memory CD45RA+ cells. Sequenced material: naive CD8+ T cells sorted from blood. These receptors all stem from a man younger than 40 in good health.

The V and J genes are TRBV4-1 and TRBJ2-1; D is ambiguous. Germline V lookup: CDR1 MGHRA, CDR2 YSYEKL. The CDR3 is 15 residues long. The V gene lost 0 bases and the J gene lost 0 bases, with 6 bases spanning the gap. This CDR3 reads CASSQDQSSYNEQFF. Here the CDR3 DNA reads TGCGCCAGCAGCCAAGACCAGAGCTCCTACAATGAGCAGTTCTTC.

V usage is TRBV7-9 and J usage is TRBJ2-5; 8 bases fit TRBD1. The CDR3 covers 15 residues. Unmatched junction bases numbered 8, after V lost 7 bases and J lost 1 base. CDR1 is SEHNR, CDR2 FQNEAQ, per germline (reference sequence). CDR3 bases: TGTGCCAGCACCCCTAGTGGACAGGGCCAAGAGACCCAGTACTTC. Translated, it gives CASTPSGQGQETQYF. Based on the CDR3 plus reference TRBV7-9 and TRBJ2-5, the full variable domain is DTGVSQNPRHKITKRGQNVTFRCDPISEHNRLYWYRQTLGQGPEFLTYFQNEAQLEKSRLLSDRFSAERPKGSFSTLEIQRTEQGDSAMYLCASTPSGQGQETQYFGPGTRLLVL.

The chain employs TRBV12-5 and TRBJ2-1; D is undetermined. Trimming took 1 base from V and 5 from J, leaving 3 bases between them. The CDR3 runs 12 residues. CDR1 and CDR2 from the germline V gene are LGHNT and FRNRAP. The CDR3 DNA is TGTGCTAGTGGTTTGGGCAACAATGAGCAGTTCTTC. As protein: CASGLGNNEQFF.

This clone was recorded once. The CDR3 bases are TGTGCCAGCAGGGGACTAGCGGAGGTCGGCTACGAGCAGTACTTC. It is translated as CASRGLAEVGYEQYF. The chain employs TRBV6-1 and TRBJ2-5, with TRBD2 matching 11 bases. The J call may be faulty, since TRBJ2-7 better matches the DNA end. The CDR3 has 15 amino acids. Germline V gives CDR1 MNHNS, CDR2 SASEGT.

This clone was recorded only once. This chain links TRBV7-7 with TRBJ2-2; a possible D gene is TRBD2 (6 bases). Germline V gene data show CDR1 as SSHAT and CDR2 as FNYEAQ (reference sequence). V was shortened by 5 bases and J by 1 base, with 14 bases between the two germline ends. There are 16 residues in the CDR3. CDR3 coding DNA: TGTGCCAGCAGCCGGAGGGGTAGCGGGAACACCGGGGAGCTGTTTTTT. Protein product: CASSRRGSGNTGELFF. Using reference TRBV7-7 and TRBJ2-2 for the parts outside the CDR3, the full variable domain is GAGVSQSPRYKVTKRGQDVTLRCDPISSHATLYWYQQALGQGPEFLTYFNYEAQPDKSGLPSDRFSAERPEGSISTLTIQRTEQRDSAMYRCASSRRGSGNTGELFFGEGSRLTVL.

The CDR3 protein is CATKASLSYEQYF. In DNA, the CDR3 is TGTGCCACCAAAGCTAGCCTCTCCTACGAGCAGTACTTC. V usage is TRBV27 and J usage is TRBJ2-7; D may be TRBD2 (5 bases). The CDR3 covers 13 residues. Germline V gene sequence: CDR1 MNHEY, CDR2 SMNVEV (reference sequence). V lost 10 bases and J 0 bases, leaving 13 bases between the germline ends.

The rearrangement links TRBV6-5 to TRBJ1-4; tentatively, D is TRBD1 (6 bases). Germline V gene sequence: CDR1 MNHEY, CDR2 SVGAGI. The germline V and J ends were trimmed by 4 bases and 8 bases, with 14 bases remaining between them. The CDR3 contains 14 residues. The CDR3 DNA sequence: TGTGCCAGCAGTTTGACAGGCGGAACAGAAAAACTGTTTTTT. It encodes CASSLTGGTEKLFF.

Only one count was recorded for this clone. The CDR3 sequence: CASSQAGRPNEKLFF. The CDR3 DNA reads as TGTGCCAGCAGCCAAGCGGGCAGACCAAATGAAAAACTGTTTTTT. The genes are TRBV14 and TRBJ1-4; no firm D call. The CDR3 spans 15 residues. Per the germline V gene, CDR1 is SGHDN and CDR2 is FVKESK. V lost 1 base, J lost 5 bases, and 11 bases lay in between.

V usage is TRBV7-2 and J usage is TRBJ2-7, with 8 positions matching TRBD2. The CDR3 covers 13 residues. From germline, CDR1 is SGHTA and CDR2 FQGNSA. The trim removed 4 bases at V and 4 bases at J, leaving 3 bases unmatched. CDR3 sequence (DNA): TGTGCCAGCAGCTCGACTAGCGTGTACGAGCAGTACTTC. It codes for CASSSTSVYEQYF. The variable domain in full, completed from reference TRBV7-2 and TRBJ2-7, reads GAGVSQSPSNKVTEKGKDVELRCDPISGHTALYWYRQSLGQGLEFLIYFQGNSAPDKSGLPSDRFSAERTGGSVSTLTIQRTQQEDSAVYLCASSSTSVYEQYFGPGTRLTVT.

In its sample, this clone was seen once. The chain links TRBV5-6 to TRBJ2-1, with 7 bases that match TRBD2. V shed 4 bases, J shed 4 bases, and the junction held 8 bases outside the gene matches. Germline assignment: CDR1 SGHDT and CDR2 YYEEEE. The CDR3 loop spans 15 amino acids. The CDR3 spells CASSPGRGLYNEQFF. CDR3 nucleotide sequence: TGTGCCAGCAGCCCCGGACGGGGACTATACAATGAGCAGTTCTTC.

J is TRBJ2-5 and V is TRBV27; D is uncertain. With 2 bases removed from V and 2 bases from J, the gap between germline ends came to 6 bases. Germline V gene data show CDR1 as MNHEY and CDR2 as SMNVEV (reference sequence). The CDR3 totals 13 residues. CDR3 bases: TGTGCCAGCAGTTTAATTTCGCAAGAGACCCAGTACTTC. Residues: CASSLISQETQYF.

The rearrangement uses TRBV10-3 and TRBJ2-7; 11 bases are a match to TRBD2. After removal of 2 bases from V and 4 bases from J, the junction contained 4 bases not matched to a gene. This CDR3 has 15 residues. Germline assignment: CDR1 ENHRY and CDR2 SYGVKD. CDR3 residues: CAISEGLAGAYEQYF. The CDR3 DNA reads TGTGCCATCAGTGAGGGACTAGCGGGTGCTTACGAGCAGTACTTC.

The chain couples TRBV7-9 to TRBJ2-1, with TRBD2 as a possible D gene (5 bases). Per germline, CDR1 SEHNR and CDR2 FQNEAQ (reference sequence). With 5 bases removed from V and 4 bases from J, the gap between germline ends came to 21 bases. The CDR3 is 17 amino acids. The CDR3 is CASSPARGETFYNEQFF. The CDR3 nucleotides are TGTGCCAGCAGCCCCGCCCGGGGTGAGACCTTTTACAATGAGCAGTTCTTC.

The chain recombines TRBV7-9 with TRBJ2-1, with 7 bases that match TRBD1. CDR1 is SEHNR and CDR2 is FQNEAQ in the germline V gene (reference sequence). This CDR3 spans 16 amino acids. Trimming cost V 4 bases and J 4 bases; bases outside gene matches: 10. The CDR3: CASSSPTGTAYNEQFF. DNA of the CDR3: TGTGCCAGCAGCTCCCCCACCGGGACAGCTTACAATGAGCAGTTCTTC.

The chain employs TRBV4-1 and TRBJ2-1, with TRBD1 identical over 10 bases. Germline V CDR1 and CDR2: MGHRA, YSYEKL. This CDR3 is 15 amino acids long. V gave up 5 bases and J gave up 3 bases; unmatched junction bases: 4. Here the CDR3 reads CASSEGQGYYNEQFF. The CDR3 DNA is TGCGCCAGCAGCGAGGGACAGGGGTACTACAATGAGCAGTTCTTC.

The rearrangement uses TRBV6-6 and TRBJ1-4, with D possibly TRBD1 on 6 matching bases. Trimming took 3 bases from V and 5 from J, leaving 10 bases between them. From germline, CDR1 is MNHNY and CDR2 SVGAGI (reference sequence). The CDR3 is 14 residues long. The CDR3 loop is CASSYSGQNEKLFF. The DNA for the CDR3 is TGTGCCAGCAGTTATTCCGGACAGAATGAAAAACTGTTTTTT.

In its sample, this clone was seen once. For the CDR3, the DNA is TGTGCCAGCAGCCAGGCGGGACAGGTGTACCAAGAGACCCAGTACTTC. This codes for CASSQAGQVYQETQYF. The V gene is TRBV14, the J gene TRBJ2-5; TRBD1 matches 8 bases. Germline CDR1 SGHDN, CDR2 FVKESK. CDR3 size: 16 residues. Trimming at V came to 3 bases and at J to 0 bases, leaving 6 bases not matched to a gene.

The rearrangement uses TRBV6-6 and TRBJ2-3; no firm D call. Germline V gives CDR1 MNHNY, CDR2 SVGAGI (reference sequence). Trimming stripped 7 bases from V and 1 base from J, with 12 bases between. CDR3 length equals 14 residues. CDR3 sequence (DNA): TGTGCCAGCAACCCCCGGGTTCGCACAGATACGCAGTATTTT. Protein: CASNPRVRTDTQYF.

The V call is TRBV28, the J call TRBJ2-7; D is unclear. CDR3 length: 15 amino acids. Germline values: CDR1 MDHEN, CDR2 SYDVKM. V lost 6 bases and J lost 3, with 18 bases in between. DNA for the CDR3: TGTGCCAGCAGCCCCGCTGGGTCGGTGAGCTACGAGCAGTACTTC. Encoded protein: CASSPAGSVSYEQYF.

V gene TRBV11-3 combines with J gene TRBJ1-2; TRBD1 is a possible D gene (6 bases). Germline lookup yields CDR1 SGHNT and CDR2 YENEEA. This CDR3 region has 20 residues. V lost 1 base, J lost 4 bases, and 28 bases lay in between. The CDR3 DNA follows: TGTGCCAGCAGCTTAGTTCCCGGGACACCAGATGGGGCCAACTCCTATGGCTACACCTTC. Protein sequence: CASSLVPGTPDGANSYGYTF.

This chain links TRBV4-3 with TRBJ2-1; 10 bases align to TRBD2. This CDR3 spans 17 amino acids. The germline V gene encodes CDR1 LGHNA and CDR2 YSLEER. J lost 5 bases, V lost 1 base, and 8 bases had no gene match. This CDR3 reads CASSQGPTSGADNEQFF. DNA of the CDR3: TGCGCCAGCAGCCAAGGGCCAACTAGCGGGGCCGACAATGAGCAGTTCTTC.

V is TRBV9 and J is TRBJ2-7; 8 bases match TRBD1. V was clipped by 2 bases and J by 2 bases; unmatched bases: 9. This CDR3 has 16 amino acids. Germline V CDR1 and CDR2: SGDLS, YYNGEE. The CDR3 DNA is TGTGCCAGCAGCGTCCGGTCAGGGGGCGTCCCCTACGAGCAGTACTTC. Translating gives CASSVRSGGVPYEQYF.